This T cell receptor beta chain was captured by sequencing in a study of patients and donors after allogeneic stem cell transplantation. TCRdb ran MiXCR on the RT-PCR reads and lists one entry per CDR3 protein. The sample yields 400,000 to 500,000 distinct CDR3 sequences, 16% seen once. The CDR3 consists of 12 residues. Germline V gene lookup returns CDR1 SEHNR and CDR2 FQNEAQ (reference sequence). The junction had 7 bases not matched to a gene; V was cut back by 8 bases and J by 9 bases. This clonotype has a handful of counts. The chain is built from TRBV7-9 and TRBJ2-1; TRBD1 matches 7 bases. The TCR comes from a human donor who was either an allogeneic HSCT recipient or a stem cell or donor lymphocyte infusion donor (not recorded which). It is not recorded whose cells these are; they may come from a transplant donor. What was sequenced was blood, either unsorted or a sorted T cell fraction (not recorded which). The CDR3 DNA sequence: TGTGCCAGCTACAGGGGAAGTGGTGAGCAGTTCTTC. This codes for CASYRGSGEQFF. The full variable domain, with the rest looked up from reference TRBV7-9 and TRBJ2-1, is DTGVSQNPRHKITKRGQNVTFRCDPISEHNRLYWYRQTLGQGPEFLTYFQNEAQLEKSRLLSDRFSAERPKGSFSTLEIQRTEQGDSAMYLCASYRGSGEQFFGPGTRLTVL.